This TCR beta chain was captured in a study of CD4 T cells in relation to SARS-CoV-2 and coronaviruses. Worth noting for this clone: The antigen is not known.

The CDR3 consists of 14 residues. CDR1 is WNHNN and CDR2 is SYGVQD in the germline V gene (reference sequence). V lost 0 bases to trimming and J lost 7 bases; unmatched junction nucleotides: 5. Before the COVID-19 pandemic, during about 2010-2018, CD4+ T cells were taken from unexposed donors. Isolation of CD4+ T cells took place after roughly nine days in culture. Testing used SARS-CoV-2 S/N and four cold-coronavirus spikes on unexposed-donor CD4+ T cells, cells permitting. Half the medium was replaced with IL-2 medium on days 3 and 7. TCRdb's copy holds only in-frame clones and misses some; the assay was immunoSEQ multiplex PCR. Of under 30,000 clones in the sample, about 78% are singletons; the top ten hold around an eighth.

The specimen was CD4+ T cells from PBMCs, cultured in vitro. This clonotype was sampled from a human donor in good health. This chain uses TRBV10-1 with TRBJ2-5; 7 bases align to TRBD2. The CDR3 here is CASSESGDYGTQYF. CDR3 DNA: TGCGCCAGCAGTGAGTCGGGGGACTATGGGACCCAGTACTTC.